The 16 T cell receptor beta chains given below trace back to one sample, sequenced in a study of T cell repertoires in cytomegalovirus infection. TCRdb redid the calling of the reads with MiXCR, one entry per CDR3 protein. Here the sample spans about 770,000 distinct CDR3 sequences, roughly 29% being singletons. Antigens for these TCRs are unknown. The sequencing used cultured CD8+ T cells from PBMCs, collected from culture after CMV antigen stimulation. The receptors stem from a human donor in good health (CMV status not recorded). Some clones in this sample may be carry-over from other donors' samples.

The chain has TRBV6-6 and TRBJ1-6; 7 bases fit TRBD1. This CDR3 is built from 14 residues. Germline V gene lookup returns CDR1 MNHNY and CDR2 SVGAGI (reference sequence). Trimming took 3 bases from V and 8 from J; bases not matched to a gene: 4. The CDR3 nucleotides read TGTGCCAGCAGTTATCGGACAGGTGATTCACCCCTCCACTTT. It is translated as CASSYRTGDSPLHF.

Only a few counts were recorded for this clonotype. The chain carries TRBV7-9 and TRBJ2-3, with 7 nucleotides matching TRBD1. The junction had 10 bases not matched to a gene; V was cut back by 3 bases and J by 10 bases. Germline V gene lookup returns CDR1 SEHNR and CDR2 FQNEAQ (reference sequence). The CDR3 is made up of 14 amino acids. DNA for the CDR3: TGTGCCAGCAGCTTGGGACAGTCAGGTTTCGCGCAGTATTTT. This gives the protein CASSLGQSGFAQYF.

The gene calls are TRBV12-3 or TRBV12-4 and TRBJ1-5; no reliable D call. V was shortened by 3 bases and J by 5 bases, with 11 bases between the two germline ends. The CDR3 length is 14 residues. Here the CDR3 reads CASSLWVTHQPQHF. The CDR3 DNA reads TGTGCCAGCAGTTTGTGGGTGACCCATCAGCCCCAGCATTTT.

The chain links TRBV12-3 or TRBV12-4 to TRBJ2-1; 7 bases map to TRBD1. With V trimmed by 6 bases and J by 5 bases, 10 bases remained unmatched. The CDR3 consists of 15 residues. CDR3 DNA sequence: TGTGCCAGCAGATACACCGGGACAGTGCACAATGAGCAGTTCTTC. As protein: CASRYTGTVHNEQFF.

The CDR3 is CASSPLKDRGYTF. In DNA form, the CDR3 reads TGTGCCAGCAGCCCGCTTAAGGATCGTGGCTACACCTTC. The chain employs TRBV7-6 and TRBJ1-2; D is unresolved. The V end lost 5 bases, the J end lost 7 bases, and 14 bases lay between the germline ends. Germline V gene sequence: CDR1 SGHVS, CDR2 FNYEAQ. The CDR3 has 13 residues.

The chain recombines TRBV25-1 with TRBJ2-1, with D perhaps TRBD2 (6 bases). Germline V gene sequence: CDR1 MGHDK, CDR2 SYGVNS. V shed 3 bases and J shed 5 bases, with 11 bases lying between them. The CDR3 runs 14 residues. CDR3 in DNA: TGTGCCAGCAGTGATCCGCGGAGGGACAATGAGCAGTTCTTC. It is translated as CASSDPRRDNEQFF. The complete variable domain, with remaining parts taken from reference TRBV25-1 and TRBJ2-1, reads EADIYQTPRYLVIGTGKKITLECSQTMGHDKMYWYQQDPGMELHLIHYSYGVNSTEKGDLSSESTVSRIRTEHFPLTLESARPSHTSQYLCASSDPRRDNEQFFGPGTRLTVL.

This clonotype appeared a few times. The chain links TRBV9 to TRBJ2-6; 7 bases map to TRBD1. CDR1 and CDR2 (germline): SGDLS, YYNGEE. The J segment lost 2 bases and the V segment lost 2 bases, leaving 10 bases of the junction unmatched. The CDR3 is 18 amino acids. The DNA of the CDR3 is TGTGCCAGCAGCGTTTCCCAAAGACAGGGAGCTGGGGCCAACGTCCTGACTTTC. Translated, it gives CASSVSQRQGAGANVLTF.

This clonotype has ten or more counts. Written as DNA, the CDR3 is TGTGCCAGCAGCTTAGCAGCGGGGGCGTATGGCTACACCTTC. This codes for CASSLAAGAYGYTF. The chain carries TRBV7-9 and TRBJ1-2, with D maybe TRBD1 (6 bases). Germline assignment: CDR1 SEHNR and CDR2 FQNEAQ (reference sequence). V lost 0 bases to trimming and J lost 5 bases, with 10 bases between them. The CDR3 runs to 14 residues.

The chain uses TRBV20-1 and TRBJ2-7; D is perhaps TRBD1 or TRBD2 (5 bases each). This CDR3 is 17 amino acids long. Per germline, CDR1 DFQATT and CDR2 SNEGSKA (reference sequence). CDR3 protein: CSARGFREGLDSYEQYV. The DNA for the CDR3 is TGCAGTGCCAGAGGGTTCAGAGAGGGGCTTGACTCCTACGAGCAGTACGTC.

This chain joins TRBV10-3 and TRBJ2-3; 7 positions match TRBD2. CDR1 and CDR2 (germline): ENHRY, SYGVKD. Germline trimming cut 6 bases from V and 5 bases from J; bases unmatched to any gene: 5. This CDR3 spans 13 amino acids. The CDR3 here is CAIRGTTGDTQYF. In DNA, the CDR3 is TGTGCCATCAGGGGGACTACCGGAGATACGCAGTATTTT.

As for this clonotype: The junction shows a germline mismatch at one end, possibly a read error. The chain carries TRBV7-7 and TRBJ2-3; TRBD2 agrees at 14 bases. CDR3 length: 15 amino acids. Germline V gene sequence: CDR1 SSHAT, CDR2 FNYEAQ (reference sequence). CDR3 amino acids: CASSRTSGGRDTQYF. The CDR3 region has the DNA TGTGCTAGCAGTCGGACTAGCGGGGGGAGAGATACGCAGTATTTT. Supplemented by reference TRBV7-7 and TRBJ2-3, the full variable domain reads GAGVSQSPRYKVTKRGQDVTLRCDPISSHATLYWYQQALGQGPEFLTYFNYEAQPDKSGLPSDRFSAERPEGSISTLTIQRTEQRDSAMYRCASSRTSGGRDTQYFGPGTRLTVL.

The table lists this clonotype with many counts. The chain joins TRBV19 to TRBJ1-1; D is perhaps TRBD1 (5 bases). This CDR3 contains 15 residues. CDR1 LNHDA and CDR2 SQIVND come from the germline V gene (reference sequence). V shed 3 bases and J shed 1 base, with 12 bases lying between them. CDR3: CASSMRGGPNTEAFF. CDR3 bases: TGTGCCAGTAGTATGCGGGGCGGCCCGAACACTGAAGCTTTCTTT.

This clonotype occurred a few times. The rearrangement links TRBV6-1 to TRBJ2-7; weak D call: TRBD1 (6 bases). CDR1 and CDR2 (germline): MNHNS, SASEGT. The V end lost 6 bases, the J end lost 3 bases, and 12 bases lay between the germline ends. The CDR3 consists of 13 residues. CDR3 amino acids: CASSNDRYYEQYV. In nucleotides, the CDR3 is TGTGCCAGCAGCAACGACAGGTACTACGAGCAGTACGTC.

This clonotype was counted between two and nine times. The genes are TRBV2 and TRBJ2-1; perhaps TRBD1 as D (6 bases). Germline V lookup: CDR1 SNHLY, CDR2 FYNNEI. CDR3 length equals 16 residues. V lost 3 bases and J 10 bases, leaving 22 bases between the germline ends. This chain's CDR3 is CASSDLGTRIPGEQFF. The CDR3 DNA is TGTGCCAGCAGTGACCTTGGGACACGGATTCCGGGGGAGCAGTTCTTC.

CDR3 in DNA: TGTGCCAGCAGTTCCCTAAGTGGTACAGATACGCAGTATTTT. This codes for CASSSLSGTDTQYF. The chain joins TRBV27 to TRBJ2-3; D gene unclear. The CDR3 totals 14 residues. The V and J ends lost 4 bases and 3 bases respectively, with 11 bases between them. Germline V lookup: CDR1 MNHEY, CDR2 SMNVEV (reference sequence).

The chain employs TRBV7-2 and TRBJ1-1; no definite D call. CDR3 length equals 18 residues. Germline values: CDR1 SGHTA, CDR2 FQGNSA. The V end was cut by 0 bases, the J end by 0 bases, with 17 bases between. CDR3: CASSLAAWQTHMNTEAFF. CDR3 in DNA: TGTGCCAGCAGCTTAGCGGCTTGGCAGACCCATATGAACACTGAAGCTTTCTTT.